The following is a TCR beta chain sequence with its context. The antigen remains unidentified. This specimen comes from a study of cytotoxic CD8 clonotypes in ibrutinib-treated CLL. Across the whole study: Among responders, roughly 25 were partial and 2 complete; after median approximately six years, about 15 stayed remitted and some twelve progressed. Regarding the study as a whole: Increased clonality at ibrutinib response gave way to a return toward baseline at progression. Sample timing was unmatched between remission and later-progressing patients; lymph nodes unstudied. At baseline, clonality was higher than in age-matched healthy donors and correlated with CD8+ counts.

V dropped 0 bases and J dropped 0 bases, with 10 bases sitting between them. The CDR3 sequence is 15 residues long. CDR1 and CDR2 (germline): SGHDT, YYEEEE. The repertoire was sequenced with immunoSEQ multiplex PCR; TCRdb's copy has only in-frame clones and lacks some. In the table there are about 300,000 clones, 60% to 80% of which are singletons. Sequencing used PBMCs, obtained at disease progression, from a patient treated with ibrutinib. The chain joins TRBV5-6 to TRBJ2-7; TRBD2 might be the D (6 bases). This clonotype originated in a human donor with chronic lymphocytic leukemia. The CDR3 bases are TGTGCCAGCAGCTTGGAAGGGGACTTCTCCTACGAGCAGTACTTC. It specifies CASSLEGDFSYEQYF. The full variable domain, with the rest looked up from reference TRBV5-6 and TRBJ2-7, is DAGVTQSPTHLIKTRGQQVTLRCSPKSGHDTVSWYQQALGQGPQFIFQYYEEEERQRGNFPDRFSGHQFPNYSSELNVNALLLGDSALYLCASSLEGDFSYEQYFGPGTRLTVT.